Below are 21 T cell receptor beta chains sequenced from a single sample in a study of blood T cell repertoires in COVID-19. Method: immunoSEQ multiplex PCR; TCRdb's copy keeps in-frame clones and lacks some. Of 250,000 to 300,000 clones in the sample, around 85% were seen once. Input material: peripheral blood. These receptors all come from a woman younger than 45 with COVID-19, enrolled during active disease.

The CDR3 nucleotides read TGCGCCAGCAGCGTCTATACAGGGGCGGGCAATGAGCAGTTCTTC. It translates to CASSVYTGAGNEQFF. The genes are TRBV5-1 and TRBJ2-1; TRBD1 agrees at 7 bases. From germline, CDR1 is SGHRS and CDR2 YFSETQ. V was clipped by 4 bases and J by 6 bases; unmatched bases: 10. This CDR3 comprises 15 residues.

V and J are TRBV18 and TRBJ2-5; D is possibly TRBD2 (5 bases). Per germline, CDR1 KGHSH and CDR2 LQKENI. Between the trimmed V and J ends, which lost 3 bases and 5 bases, there was a span of 13 bases. The CDR3 length is 14 residues. The CDR3 nucleotides are TGTGCCAGCTCACCTTCATGGGAGAAGGAGACCCAGTACTTC. Protein sequence: CASSPSWEKETQYF.

The chain recombines TRBV5-1 with TRBJ2-7; 7 bases agree with TRBD2. This CDR3 is 15 amino acids long. CDR1 is SGHRS and CDR2 is YFSETQ in the germline V gene. V lost 4 bases, J lost 1 base, and 8 bases stayed unmatched. The CDR3 sequence is CASSPGGLTSYEQYF. For the CDR3, the DNA is TGCGCCAGCAGCCCGGGGGGACTAACGTCCTACGAGCAGTACTTC. The full variable domain, with the rest looked up from reference TRBV5-1 and TRBJ2-7, is KAGVTQTPRYLIKTRGQQVTLSCSPISGHRSVSWYQQTPGQGLQFLFEYFSETQRNKGNFPGRFSGRQFSNSRSEMNVSTLELGDSALYLCASSPGGLTSYEQYFGPGTRLTVT.

The chain employs TRBV18 and TRBJ2-2; 8 nucleotides match TRBD2. Trimming cost V 3 bases and J 2 bases; bases outside gene matches: 11. The CDR3 extends over 18 amino acids. Germline V gene sequence: CDR1 KGHSH, CDR2 LQKENI. The CDR3 nucleotides are TGTGCCAGCTCACCTAGGAACGGCGGGGGGAGAAACACCGGGGAGCTGTTTTTT. It codes for CASSPRNGGGRNTGELFF.

The chain uses TRBV27 and TRBJ2-7; 7 nucleotides match TRBD2. Germline loops: CDR1 MNHEY, CDR2 SMNVEV (reference sequence). The CDR3 totals 14 residues. Losses at the gene ends were 8 bases for V and 0 bases for J; bases not matched to a gene: 7. The CDR3 is CASLGEGPSYEQYF. Here the CDR3 DNA reads TGTGCCAGCCTTGGGGAGGGGCCCTCCTACGAGCAGTACTTC.

The CDR3 DNA reads as TGTGCCAGCTCGATGGTCCCTCCCCAGCCGCTAGCGGGGGTGGAAGATACGCAGTATTTT. This encodes CASSMVPPQPLAGVEDTQYF. The chain links TRBV27 to TRBJ2-3; 10 bases are a match to TRBD2. Germline CDR1 reads MNHEY; CDR2 reads SMNVEV (reference sequence). The CDR3 sequence is 20 residues long. Losses at the gene ends were 8 bases for V and 5 bases for J; bases not matched to a gene: 25.

The gene calls are TRBV27 and TRBJ1-2; D not certain. V was cut by 5 bases and J by 5 bases, with 12 bases left in between. Germline-derived CDR1 and CDR2 are MNHEY and SMNVEV (reference sequence). This CDR3 has 13 residues. In DNA form, the CDR3 reads TGTGCCAGCAGTCCTATGCCGTGGTATGGCTACACCTTC. The encoded protein is CASSPMPWYGYTF.

Notes on this clone: Just one base apart from a much larger clone, this may be a read error. CDR3 in amino acids: CASSPESTDTQYF. CDR3 nucleotides: TGTGCCAGCAGCCCGGAGAGCACAGATACGCAGTATTTT. V usage is TRBV5-6 and J usage is TRBJ2-3; D unresolved. Germline loops: CDR1 SGHDT, CDR2 YYEEEE. With 4 bases removed from V and 0 bases from J, the gap between germline ends came to 6 bases. CDR3 length equals 13 residues. Full variable domain (outside the CDR3, taken from reference TRBV5-6 and TRBJ2-3): DAGVTQSPTHLIKTRGQQVTLRCSPKSGHDTVSWYQQALGQGPQFIFQYYEEEERQRGNFPDRFSGHQFPNYSSELNVNALLLGDSALYLCASSPESTDTQYFGPGTRLTVL.

This clone has just a few counts. The chain links TRBV6-4 to TRBJ2-7, with TRBD2 identical over 12 bases. CDR3 size: 15 residues. Looked up from germline, CDR1 is MRHNA and CDR2 is SNTAGT. V gave up 6 bases and J gave up 5 bases; unmatched junction bases: 8. The CDR3 sequence is CASSDSSGGADEQYF. CDR3 coding DNA: TGTGCCAGCAGCGATTCTAGCGGGGGGGCCGACGAGCAGTACTTC.

The V call is TRBV15, the J call TRBJ1-5, with D possibly matching TRBD1 (6 bases). Trimming took off 3 bases at V and 5 bases at J, with 11 bases between the two ends. The CDR3 has 14 residues. Germline-derived CDR1 and CDR2 are LNHNV and YYDKDF (reference sequence). CDR3 nucleotides: TGTGCCACCAGCAGGACAGGAGAGGATCAGCCCCAGCATTTT. It specifies CATSRTGEDQPQHF.

V gene TRBV15 combines with J gene TRBJ1-2; D gene uncertain. The CDR3 spans 20 residues. Germline V CDR1 and CDR2: LNHNV, YYDKDF (reference sequence). V lost 0 bases, J lost 3 bases, and 26 bases lay in between. The CDR3 spells CATSRDQGYLPGTPHYGYTF. The CDR3 nucleotides read TGTGCCACCAGCAGAGATCAAGGTTACCTCCCAGGTACCCCCCACTATGGCTACACCTTC.

The V call is TRBV4-1, the J call TRBJ2-7, with TRBD1 matching 8 bases. Unmatched junction bases numbered 7, after V lost 1 base and J lost 5 bases. CDR1 is MGHRA and CDR2 is YSYEKL in the germline V gene. There are 15 residues in the CDR3. DNA for the CDR3: TGCGCCAGCAGCCAAGTATACAGGGGGTCCCACGAGCAGTACTTC. Protein product: CASSQVYRGSHEQYF.

This clone appeared a single time. This chain joins TRBV3-1 (or the pseudogene TRBV3-2) and TRBJ2-2; tentative D call: TRBD1 (5 bases). CDR1 and CDR2 (germline): LGHDT, YNNKEL (reference sequence). The V and J ends lost 0 bases and 8 bases respectively, with 19 bases between them. The length of the CDR3 is 17 residues. CDR3 amino acids: CASSQDDLGEAPGELFF. The CDR3 DNA sequence: TGTGCCAGCAGCCAAGATGACTTAGGGGAAGCACCGGGGGAGCTGTTTTTT.

CDR3 loop: CASRDPTLRQEETQYF. In DNA, the CDR3 is TGTGCCAGCAGGGACCCCACACTTCGACAGGAAGAGACCCAGTACTTC. The chain uses TRBV2 and TRBJ2-5; a possible D gene is TRBD1 (6 bases). Germline V gives CDR1 SNHLY, CDR2 FYNNEI. Deletions cut 6 bases from V and 3 bases from J, with 20 bases between. CDR3 size: 16 residues.

The chain is built from TRBV6-5 and TRBJ1-6; 9 bases fit TRBD1. Trimming cost V 6 bases and J 7 bases; bases outside gene matches: 4. This CDR3 has 14 amino acids. In germline, CDR1 is MNHEY, CDR2 SVGAGI. In nucleotides, the CDR3 is TGTGCCAGCAGAAGGGACAGGGTGAATTCACCCCTCCACTTT. It is translated as CASRRDRVNSPLHF.

This CDR3 is CASNTGENTEAFF. The CDR3 nucleotides read TGTGCCAGTAATACAGGAGAGAACACTGAAGCTTTCTTT. The V gene is TRBV19, the J gene TRBJ1-1; tentative D call: TRBD1 (5 bases). V dropped 7 bases and J dropped 1 base, with 10 bases sitting between them. CDR3 length: 13 amino acids. Germline V gives CDR1 LNHDA, CDR2 SQIVND (reference sequence).

The gene calls are TRBV5-1 and TRBJ2-6; 8 bases fit TRBD1. After removal of 4 bases from V and 1 base from J, the junction contained 13 bases not matched to a gene. CDR1 SGHRS and CDR2 YFSETQ come from the germline V gene. The CDR3 spans 19 residues. CDR3 nucleotide sequence: TGCGCCAGCAGCCGCCCGGTCCGGACAGGGCCTTCTGGGGCCAACGTCCTGACTTTC. Residues: CASSRPVRTGPSGANVLTF.

The chain is built from TRBV3-1 (or the pseudogene TRBV3-2) and TRBJ2-7, with TRBD2 matching 16 bases. Germline V gene lookup returns CDR1 LGHDT and CDR2 YNNKEL (reference sequence). V shed 1 base, J shed 2 bases, and the junction held 8 bases outside the gene matches. The CDR3 has 19 residues. This CDR3 reads CASSQGGTSGGAITYEQYF. The DNA of the CDR3 is TGTGCCAGCAGCCAAGGTGGGACTAGCGGGGGGGCCATTACCTACGAGCAGTACTTC.

The chain links TRBV5-4 to TRBJ1-1, with D possibly matching TRBD1 (6 bases). This CDR3 spans 16 amino acids. The ends were cut back, 4 bases at V and 5 bases at J, with 21 bases in the middle. The germline V gene has CDR1 SGHNT and CDR2 YYREEE (reference sequence). The CDR3 reads CASSPNGGPGGTEAFF. As DNA, the CDR3 is TGTGCCAGCAGCCCTAACGGGGGGCCGGGAGGGACTGAAGCTTTCTTT.

The chain uses TRBV19 and TRBJ1-1; 12 bases align to TRBD1. From germline, CDR1 is LNHDA and CDR2 SQIVND (reference sequence). CDR3 length: 18 amino acids. The J segment lost 3 bases and the V segment lost 5 bases, leaving 13 bases of the junction unmatched. The CDR3 spells CASSGDRGRKGAYTEAFF. The DNA of the CDR3 is TGTGCCAGTAGTGGGGACAGGGGGCGCAAAGGGGCCTACACTGAAGCTTTCTTT. The full variable domain, in which reference TRBV19 and TRBJ1-1 provide the parts outside the CDR3, is DGGITQSPKYLFRKEGQNVTLSCEQNLNHDAMYWYRQDPGQGLRLIYYSQIVNDFQKGDIAEGYSVSREKKESFPLTVTSAQKNPTAFYLCASSGDRGRKGAYTEAFFGQGTRLTVV.

This clone was recorded only once. The chain links TRBV10-2 to TRBJ2-7, with D possibly being TRBD1 (6 bases). This CDR3 contains 14 residues. Germline V CDR1 and CDR2: WSHSY, SAAADI. V dropped 8 bases and J dropped 1 base, with 15 bases sitting between them. For the CDR3, the DNA is TGCGCCAGCGCCTGGGACACCTCGTCCTACGAGCAGTACTTC. Protein product: CASAWDTSSYEQYF.